This record concerns one T cell receptor beta chain sequence. Its specificity is unknown. The record originates from a study of regulatory T cells in long-lasting Graves disease. Across the whole study: The term persistent Graves' disease signified upward of 5 years on antithyroid drugs with positive TSH receptor antibodies.

Assembly of TCR beta libraries relied on iRepertoire HTBI primers together with Arm-PCR of CDR3 regions. TCRdb reprocessed the multiplex PCR reads via MiXCR and lists one record per CDR3 protein. The sample has 350,000 to 500,000 distinct CDR3 sequences; around 23% are singletons. Findings and limits, study-wide: Persistent cases favored TRBV28, TRBJ1-2 and TRBJ2-5. Fewer public clonotypes were shared by new patients (approximately 1,000) than by persistent patients (2,741).

The CDR3 has 16 amino acids. CDR1 is SGHDN and CDR2 is FVKESK in the germline V gene. Trimming shortened V by 1 base and J by 4 bases, and 13 bases separated the two germline ends. The sample's time point: persistent/refractory GD, antithyroid drugs over 5 years with positive TRAb. The TCR library was prepared using RNA isolated from PBMCs. The V gene is TRBV14, the J gene TRBJ2-2; D tentatively fits TRBD1 or TRBD2 (5 bases each). This clonotype was obtained from a female donor with Graves disease. The sequences come from peripheral blood mononuclear cells (PBMCs), collected when the disease was refractory, from a patient treated with antithyroid drugs. The CDR3 nucleotides are TGTGCCAGCAGCCAAGCAGGCCCTGGGGGCACCGGGGAGCTGTTTTTT. Amino acid sequence: CASSQAGPGGTGELFF.